This T cell receptor (beta chain) was profiled in a study of shared clonotypes between healthy human individuals. The study's findings and limits: How much donors shared clonotypes was expected to be affected by sequencing depth. Richness estimates generally favored naive over memory subsets.

This clone has just a few counts. The antigen is unknown. Profiled with immunoSEQ multiplex PCR; TCRdb holds only in-frame clones, not every one. The table shows around 700,000 clones, with around 73% occurring only once. From germline, CDR1 is SEHNR and CDR2 FQNEAQ (reference sequence). The CDR3 totals 16 residues. V was clipped by 3 bases and J by 0 bases; unmatched bases: 4. The split of CD4+ cells yielded CD45RA+ naive and CD45RA-negative memory subsets. Sequencing was done on a sample of memory CD4+ T cells sorted from blood. Subset meaning: CD45RA-negative fraction. The origin of this receptor is a woman aged 25 to 39 in good health. The chain carries TRBV7-9 and TRBJ2-3; 9 bases are a match to TRBD2. In nucleotides, the CDR3 is TGTGCCAGCAGCTTGCTAGCGGGACTTAGCACAGATACGCAGTATTTT. Translated: CASSLLAGLSTDTQYF.